Presented here are 30 T cell receptor beta chains from one specimen sequenced in a study of OX40 agonist ivuxolimab in advanced cancers. The assay was immunoSEQ multiplex PCR, and TCRdb's table has in-frame clones only and misses some. Of some 80,000 clones detected, about 91% appear once; the ten largest clones hold approximately 0.4%. Sequences were derived from CD4+ or CD8+ T cells sorted from blood, sampled in a trial of the OX40 agonist ivuxolimab. All receptors derive from an adult with an advanced solid tumor such as melanoma, head and neck, liver or kidney cancer.

This clone was observed once. The chain recombines TRBV19 with TRBJ2-3, with D unresolved. Germline V gene lookup returns CDR1 LNHDA and CDR2 SQIVND (reference sequence). V lost 3 bases to trimming and J lost 5 bases, with 3 bases between them. CDR3 size: 11 residues. DNA of the CDR3: TGTGCCAGTAGTATTAGAGATACGCAGTATTTT. It encodes CASSIRDTQYF.

V usage is TRBV5-6 and J usage is TRBJ1-1, with D perhaps TRBD1 (6 bases). V was shortened by 4 bases and J by 6 bases, with 13 bases between the two germline ends. Looked up from germline, CDR1 is SGHDT and CDR2 is YYEEEE. This CDR3 region has 13 residues. The CDR3 DNA is TGTGCCAGCAGCCTACGCAGGGGACCTGAAGCTTTCTTT. Its translation: CASSLRRGPEAFF.

Worth noting for this clone: Additional DNA sequences in this sample encode the identical CDR3. V usage is TRBV7-2 and J usage is TRBJ1-5, with no clear D. Germline CDR1 is SGHTA and CDR2 is FQGNSA. V dropped 2 bases and J dropped 7 bases, with 9 bases sitting between them. The CDR3 totals 13 residues. CDR3 amino acids: CASSLWGNQPQHF. CDR3 coding DNA: TGTGCCAGCAGCTTATGGGGAAACCAGCCCCAGCATTTT.

The rearrangement links TRBV29-1 to TRBJ2-3, with D possibly called TRBD1 or TRBD2 (5 bases each). This CDR3 region has 13 residues. The germline gives CDR1 SQVTM, CDR2 ANQGSEA. This CDR3 reads CSHGGSGASTQYF. Written as DNA, the CDR3 is TGCAGTCATGGTGGGTCCGGGGCTTCTACGCAGTATTTT.

As for this clone: Compared with germline, one end of the junction differs, possibly owing to a read error. The V and J genes are TRBV29-1 and TRBJ1-1; D remains ambiguous. The CDR3 has 11 amino acids. Germline V gene sequence: CDR1 SQVTM, CDR2 ANQGSEA. CDR3 protein: CGVVPVTEAFF. For the CDR3, the DNA is TGCGGCGTTGTACCAGTAACTGAAGCTTTCTTT.

The chain joins TRBV18 to TRBJ1-4, with 10 bases that match TRBD1. Germline V lookup: CDR1 KGHSH, CDR2 LQKENI. V was pared by 5 bases and J by 7 bases, with 4 bases of the junction left unmatched. The CDR3 runs 14 residues. In DNA form, the CDR3 reads TGTGCCAGCTCAACACGACAGGGGGCTGAAAAACTGTTTTTT. It yields the protein CASSTRQGAEKLFF.

This sequence joins TRBV30 and TRBJ2-1; tentatively, D is TRBD2 (6 bases). The germline V gene encodes CDR1 GTSNPN and CDR2 SVGIG (reference sequence). The CDR3 is 11 amino acids. Trimming pared 1 base from V and 10 bases from J, leaving 8 bases between. CDR3 nucleotide sequence: TGTGCCTGGAGTGGAGGAGGGGAGCAGTTCTTC. Its translation is CAWSGGGEQFF.

V is TRBV25-1 and J is TRBJ2-1; 8 nucleotides align to TRBD2. CDR1 and CDR2 from the germline V gene are MGHDK and SYGVNS. This CDR3 is built from 14 residues. J was trimmed by 7 bases and V by 3 bases; bases with no gene match: 5. Here the CDR3 DNA reads TGTGCCAGCAGTGATCACGGGAGGGGAAATGAGCAGTTCTTC. It yields the protein CASSDHGRGNEQFF.

The genes are TRBV2 and TRBJ1-2, with D unclear. Looked up from germline, CDR1 is SNHLY and CDR2 is FYNNEI. There are 10 residues in the CDR3. V was pared by 7 bases and J by 8 bases, with 8 bases between. For the CDR3, the DNA is TGTGCCAGCACCCGGGGAGGCTACACCTTC. Translating it yields CASTRGGYTF. Filled out from reference TRBV2 and TRBJ1-2, the complete variable domain reads EPEVTQTPSHQVTQMGQEVILRCVPISNHLYFYWYRQILGQKVEFLVSFYNNEISEKSEIFDDQFSVERPDGSNFTLKIRSTKLEDSAMYFCASTRGGYTFGSGTRLTVV.

The rearrangement joins TRBV19 to TRBJ1-4, with D hard to call. There are 16 residues in the CDR3. V was shortened by 1 base and J by 7 bases, with 16 bases between the two germline ends. Per the germline V gene, CDR1 is LNHDA and CDR2 is SQIVND (reference sequence). CDR3 protein: CASSIGQDHLGEKLFF. The DNA of the CDR3 is TGTGCCAGTAGTATAGGTCAGGACCACTTGGGTGAAAAACTGTTTTTT.

The chain uses TRBV14 and TRBJ2-1, with TRBD2 identical over 7 bases. This CDR3 has 16 residues. Germline V gives CDR1 SGHDN, CDR2 FVKESK. V lost 1 base and J lost 7; bases outside the gene matches: 10. CDR3 sequence (DNA): TGTGCCAGCAGCCAAGGCCTAGCGGTGAGTCGAAATGAGCAGTTCTTC. As protein: CASSQGLAVSRNEQFF.

The chain combines TRBV5-4 with TRBJ2-3, with a possible D match to TRBD1 (5 bases). Germline V gene data show CDR1 as SGHNT and CDR2 as YYREEE (reference sequence). CDR3 length: 16 residues. V was pared by 4 bases and J by 2 bases, with 17 bases between. The CDR3, as DNA: TGTGCCAGCAGCCGCGTCGTAGGGGCGAACACAGATACGCAGTATTTT. This codes for CASSRVVGANTDTQYF.

The chain combines TRBV2 with TRBJ2-2; 10 bases are shared with TRBD1. V was pared by 6 bases and J by 3 bases, with 4 bases of the junction left unmatched. The germline V gene has CDR1 SNHLY and CDR2 FYNNEI. CDR3 size: 15 residues. The CDR3 here is CASRADRGHTGELFF. The CDR3 DNA is TGTGCCAGCAGAGCTGACAGGGGGCACACCGGGGAGCTGTTTTTT.

The chain couples TRBV9 to TRBJ2-7, with D perhaps TRBD2 (5 bases). V was trimmed by 1 base and J by 2 bases, leaving 16 bases between them. This CDR3 contains 16 residues. CDR1 and CDR2 (germline): SGDLS, YYNGEE. CDR3 residues: CASSVRSSATAYEQYF. DNA of the CDR3: TGTGCCAGCAGCGTAAGGAGTAGCGCGACCGCCTACGAGCAGTACTTC.

The genes are TRBV30 and TRBJ2-6; perhaps TRBD2 as D (7 bases). Trimming left V 2 bases short and J 2 bases short, with 13 bases between. The CDR3 extends over 16 amino acids. Germline CDR1 and CDR2: GTSNPN and SVGIG (reference sequence). CDR3 protein: CAWSRGRAPGANVLTF. The CDR3 DNA sequence: TGTGCCTGGAGTAGGGGGAGGGCCCCTGGGGCCAACGTCCTGACTTTC.

This rearrangement joins TRBV14 to TRBJ2-7; 7 nucleotides align to TRBD2. Trimming took 1 base from V and 3 from J; bases not matched to a gene: 15. The CDR3 is 18 amino acids. Germline V CDR1 and CDR2: SGHDN, FVKESK. DNA of the CDR3: TGTGCCAGCAGCCAAGTTAGGGATAGCGGGCCCCGCCGCTACGAGCAGTACTTC. This sequence encodes CASSQVRDSGPRRYEQYF.

This clone was seen just once. V usage is TRBV9 and J usage is TRBJ2-3; D gene uncertain. CDR3 length: 13 residues. Germline V gives CDR1 SGDLS, CDR2 YYNGEE. The ends were cut back, 2 bases at V and 4 bases at J, with 8 bases in the middle. This CDR3 is CASSVGHSDTQYF. The CDR3 coding sequence is TGTGCCAGCAGCGTGGGCCATTCAGATACGCAGTATTTT. Using reference TRBV9 and TRBJ2-3 for the parts outside the CDR3, the full variable domain is DSGVTQTPKHLITATGQRVTLRCSPRSGDLSVYWYQQSLDQGLQFLIQYYNGEERAKGNILERFSAQQFPDLHSELNLSSLELGDSALYFCASSVGHSDTQYFGPGTRLTVL.

This chain connects TRBV30 to TRBJ2-7; D might be TRBD1 or TRBD2, each matching 5 bases. V was clipped by 1 base and J by 4 bases, with 14 bases between them. Germline V lookup: CDR1 GTSNPN, CDR2 SVGIG (reference sequence). CDR3 length: 14 amino acids. The CDR3 region is CAWSAAGWGYEQYF. In DNA form, the CDR3 reads TGTGCCTGGAGTGCGGCGGGTTGGGGGTACGAGCAGTACTTC.

Only one count was recorded for this clone. The genes are TRBV4-3 and TRBJ2-3; D possibly corresponds to TRBD2 (6 bases). The CDR3 runs to 13 residues. The germline V gene has CDR1 LGHNA and CDR2 YSLEER. V lost 1 base and J 4 bases, leaving 6 bases between the germline ends. The CDR3, as DNA: TGCGCCAGCAGCCAAGGACTAGCAGATACGCAGTATTTT. Translating gives CASSQGLADTQYF.

The chain is built from TRBV28 and TRBJ1-1; no reliable D call. The CDR3 runs to 15 residues. Trimming shortened V by 5 bases and J by 7 bases, and 20 bases separated the two germline ends. The germline V gene encodes CDR1 MDHEN and CDR2 SYDVKM. The DNA of the CDR3 is TGTGCCAGCAGTAGACCCGCCAACGGCTACAATGAAGCTTTCTTT. Residues: CASSRPANGYNEAFF.

Here the CDR3 reads CSVGRDLNQPQHF. For the CDR3, the DNA is TGCAGCGTTGGTAGGGACCTGAATCAGCCCCAGCATTTT. This chain links TRBV29-1 with TRBJ1-5, with D perhaps TRBD1 (5 bases). Germline CDR1 SQVTM, CDR2 ANQGSEA. This CDR3 contains 13 residues. The V and J ends lost 4 bases and 4 bases respectively, with 11 bases between them.

This chain links TRBV19 with TRBJ2-2, with D tentatively TRBD1 (6 bases). Germline CDR1 LNHDA, CDR2 SQIVND (reference sequence). This CDR3 is built from 17 residues. V was shortened by 3 bases and J by 1 base, with 15 bases between the two germline ends. DNA for the CDR3: TGTGCCAGTAGTATCCCCCGGGACACACTGAACACCGGGGAGCTGTTTTTT. This codes for CASSIPRDTLNTGELFF.

The rearrangement joins TRBV10-3 to TRBJ1-1; D gene ambiguous. There are 14 residues in the CDR3. CDR1 is ENHRY, CDR2 SYGVKD, per germline. V was trimmed by 0 bases and J by 2 bases, leaving 7 bases between them. The CDR3 is CAISESKGNTEAFF. The CDR3 coding sequence is TGTGCCATCAGTGAGTCAAAGGGAAACACTGAAGCTTTCTTT.

This chain links TRBV12-2 with TRBJ2-5; the DNA was not compared with TRBD2, the D call given in the table. TRBV12-2 has pseudogene status. The CDR3 is 15 amino acids. The CDR3 DNA reads TGTGCAAGTCGCTTAGATAGCGGGAGAGGGGAGACCCAGTACTTC. Translated: CASRLDSGRGETQYF.

The chain uses TRBV6-5 and TRBJ2-7; D not resolved. This CDR3 has 15 amino acids. The V and J ends lost 3 bases and 0 bases respectively, with 12 bases between them. From germline, CDR1 is MNHEY and CDR2 SVGAGI. This chain's CDR3 is CASSYKRLSSYEQYF. CDR3 DNA sequence: TGTGCCAGCAGTTATAAGCGATTGAGCTCCTACGAGCAGTACTTC.

With regard to this clone: The same CDR3 also results from other DNA sequences found in this sample. The V call is TRBV19, the J call TRBJ1-1, with 7 positions matching TRBD1. V dropped 3 bases and J dropped 1; count of bases not matched to a gene: 2. CDR3 length equals 14 residues. The germline V gene encodes CDR1 LNHDA and CDR2 SQIVND (reference sequence). The chain's CDR3 is CASSITGANTEAFF. CDR3 nucleotide sequence: TGTGCCAGTAGTATCACAGGGGCGAACACTGAAGCTTTCTTT.

The gene calls are TRBV2 and TRBJ2-6; a weak D match, TRBD1 (5 bases). CDR1 and CDR2 from the germline V gene are SNHLY and FYNNEI. The CDR3 totals 16 residues. V lost 7 bases and J lost 0, with 13 bases in between. CDR3 region: CASTGQLRSGANVLTF. CDR3 nucleotides: TGTGCCAGCACAGGACAATTACGCTCTGGGGCCAACGTCCTGACTTTC.

V and J are TRBV18 and TRBJ1-4, with 8 bases fitting TRBD1. There are 15 residues in the CDR3. Germline assignment: CDR1 KGHSH and CDR2 LQKENI. The V and J ends lost 6 bases and 7 bases, in that order; junction bases with no gene match: 10. The CDR3: CASSDDRGRSEKLFF. CDR3 sequence (DNA): TGTGCCAGCTCCGACGACAGGGGCCGGAGTGAAAAACTGTTTTTT.

V is TRBV2 and J is TRBJ2-2; TRBD2 matches 13 bases. From germline, CDR1 is SNHLY and CDR2 FYNNEI. The CDR3 length is 15 residues. J lost 9 bases, V lost 8 bases, and 9 bases had no gene match. The CDR3 DNA follows: TGTGCCAGCCACCCCGGGGGACTAGCGGGACGGGAGCTGTTTTTT. Translating it yields CASHPGGLAGRELFF.

This clone has more than one count but fewer than ten. The gene calls are TRBV6-1 and TRBJ1-5; 7 bases are a match to TRBD1. From germline, CDR1 is MNHNS and CDR2 SASEGT. The CDR3 has 14 residues. Trimming at V came to 1 base and at J to 7 bases, leaving 4 bases not matched to a gene. CDR3 amino acids: CASSEGQGQQPQHF. The CDR3 coding sequence is TGTGCCAGCAGTGAAGGACAGGGTCAACAGCCCCAGCATTTT.